Sequencing of this T cell receptor beta chain was carried out in a study of PD-L1 blockade in urothelial cancer. The time point: pretreatment peripheral blood. Locally advanced or metastatic urothelial carcinoma was diagnosed in the patients. The assay was immunoSEQ multiplex PCR, and TCRdb's table has in-frame clones only and misses some. The repertoire holds around 100,000 clones, about 90% seen once, with around 1.6% in the top ten. V was pared by 4 bases and J by 7 bases, with 14 bases between. The germline gives CDR1 SQVTM, CDR2 ANQGSEA. The length of the CDR3 is 14 residues. The clonotype originates from a man aged 60 to 69 with urothelial cancer. The sequencing here drew on PBMCs, taken around atezolizumab (anti-PD-L1) treatment. The J gene is TRBJ1-6, the V gene TRBV29-1, with D unclear. CDR3 in amino acids: CSVAEAGVNSPLHF. Written as DNA, the CDR3 is TGCAGCGTTGCCGAGGCGGGAGTAAATTCACCCCTCCACTTT.